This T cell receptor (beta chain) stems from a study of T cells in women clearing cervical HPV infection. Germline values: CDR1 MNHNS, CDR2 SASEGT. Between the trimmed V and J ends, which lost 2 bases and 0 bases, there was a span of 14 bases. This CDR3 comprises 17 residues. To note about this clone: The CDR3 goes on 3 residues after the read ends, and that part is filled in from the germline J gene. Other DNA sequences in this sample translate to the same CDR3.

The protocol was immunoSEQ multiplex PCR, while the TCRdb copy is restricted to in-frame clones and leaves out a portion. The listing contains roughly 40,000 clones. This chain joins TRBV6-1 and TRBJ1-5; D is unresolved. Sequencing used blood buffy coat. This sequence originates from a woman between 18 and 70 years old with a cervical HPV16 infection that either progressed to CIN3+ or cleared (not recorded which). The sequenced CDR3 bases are TGTGCCAGCAGTGAAAAGGGTACATCCTATAGCAATCAGCCC. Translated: CASSEKGTSYSNQP. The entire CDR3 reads CASSEKGTSYSNQPQHF.